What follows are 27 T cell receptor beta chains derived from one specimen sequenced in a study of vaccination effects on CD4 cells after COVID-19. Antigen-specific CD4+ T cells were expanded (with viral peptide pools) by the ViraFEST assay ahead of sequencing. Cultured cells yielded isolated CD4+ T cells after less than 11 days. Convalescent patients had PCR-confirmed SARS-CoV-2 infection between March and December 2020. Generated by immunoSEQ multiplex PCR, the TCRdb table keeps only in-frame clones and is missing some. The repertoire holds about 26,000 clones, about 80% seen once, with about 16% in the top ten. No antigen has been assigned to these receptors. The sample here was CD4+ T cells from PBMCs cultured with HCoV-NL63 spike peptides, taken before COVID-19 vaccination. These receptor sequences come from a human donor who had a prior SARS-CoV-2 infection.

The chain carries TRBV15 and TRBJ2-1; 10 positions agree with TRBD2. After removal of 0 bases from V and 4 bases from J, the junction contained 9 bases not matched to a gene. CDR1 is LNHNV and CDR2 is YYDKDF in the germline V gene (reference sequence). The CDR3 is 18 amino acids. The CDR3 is CATSRDLGLAGEYNEQFF. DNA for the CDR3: TGTGCCACCAGCAGAGATCTTGGTCTAGCGGGGGAATACAATGAGCAGTTCTTC.

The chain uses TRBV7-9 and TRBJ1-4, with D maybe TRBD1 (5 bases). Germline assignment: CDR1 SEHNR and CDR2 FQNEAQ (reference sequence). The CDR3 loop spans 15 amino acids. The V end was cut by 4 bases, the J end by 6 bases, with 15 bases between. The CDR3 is CASSSSRESYEKLFF. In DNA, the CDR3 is TGTGCCAGCAGCTCGTCCAGGGAATCGTATGAAAAACTGTTTTTT.

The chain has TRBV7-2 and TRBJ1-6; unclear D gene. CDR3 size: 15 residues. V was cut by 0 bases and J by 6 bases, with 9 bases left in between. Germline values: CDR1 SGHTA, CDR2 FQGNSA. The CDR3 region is CASSLAMGFNSPLHF. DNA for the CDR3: TGTGCCAGCAGCTTAGCGATGGGTTTTAATTCACCCCTCCACTTT.

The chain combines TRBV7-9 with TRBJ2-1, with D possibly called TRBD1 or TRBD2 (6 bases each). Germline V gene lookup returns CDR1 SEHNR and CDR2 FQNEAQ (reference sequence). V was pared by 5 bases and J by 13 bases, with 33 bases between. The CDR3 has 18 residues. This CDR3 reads CASSPRRGEKVPPANQFF. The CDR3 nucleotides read TGTGCCAGCAGCCCAAGGAGGGGGGAAAAGGTACCCCCTGCTAACCAGTTCTTC.

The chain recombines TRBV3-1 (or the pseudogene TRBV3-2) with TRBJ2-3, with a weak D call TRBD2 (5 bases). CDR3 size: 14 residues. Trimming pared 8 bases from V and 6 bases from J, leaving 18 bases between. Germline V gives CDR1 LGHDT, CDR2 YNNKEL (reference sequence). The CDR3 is CASQPAGIWDTQYF. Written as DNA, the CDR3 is TGTGCCAGCCAGCCGGCGGGCATCTGGGATACGCAGTATTTT.

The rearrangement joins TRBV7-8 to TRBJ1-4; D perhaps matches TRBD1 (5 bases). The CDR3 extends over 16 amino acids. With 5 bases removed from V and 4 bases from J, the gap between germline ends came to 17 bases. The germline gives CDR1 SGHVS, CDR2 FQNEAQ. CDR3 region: CASSPLDRSFNEKLFF. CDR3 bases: TGTGCCAGCAGCCCACTTGACAGATCCTTTAATGAAAAACTGTTTTTT. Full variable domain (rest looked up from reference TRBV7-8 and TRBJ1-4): GAGVSQSPRYKVAKRGQDVALRCDPISGHVSLFWYQQALGQGPEFLTYFQNEAQLDKSGLPSDRFFAERPEGSVSTLKIQRTQQEDSAVYLCASSPLDRSFNEKLFFGSGTQLSVL.

As DNA, the CDR3 is TGTGCCAGCAGCCCTCGACTAGCGACTAGCGAGCAGTACTTC. Amino acid sequence: CASSPRLATSEQYF. The chain combines TRBV7-2 with TRBJ2-7, with 8 bases fitting TRBD2. Germline V gives CDR1 SGHTA, CDR2 FQGNSA. V was clipped by 5 bases and J by 6 bases; unmatched bases: 9. This CDR3 is built from 14 residues.

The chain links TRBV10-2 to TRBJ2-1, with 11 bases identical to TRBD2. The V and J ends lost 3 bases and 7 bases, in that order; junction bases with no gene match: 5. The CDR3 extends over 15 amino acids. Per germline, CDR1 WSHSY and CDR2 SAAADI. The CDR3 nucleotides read TGCGCCAGCAGTGATTGGGCTAGCGGGAGGAATGAGCAGTTCTTC. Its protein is CASSDWASGRNEQFF.

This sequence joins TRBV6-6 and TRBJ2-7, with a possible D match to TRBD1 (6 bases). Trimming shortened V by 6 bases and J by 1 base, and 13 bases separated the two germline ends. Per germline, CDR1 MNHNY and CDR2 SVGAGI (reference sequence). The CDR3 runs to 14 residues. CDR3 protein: CASSQDRLSYEQYF. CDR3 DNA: TGTGCCAGCAGCCAGGACAGACTATCCTACGAGCAGTACTTC.

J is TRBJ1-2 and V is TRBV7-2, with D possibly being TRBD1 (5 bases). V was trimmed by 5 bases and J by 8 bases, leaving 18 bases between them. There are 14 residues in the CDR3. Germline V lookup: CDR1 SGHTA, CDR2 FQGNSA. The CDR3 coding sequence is TGTGCCAGCAGCGAATATGCAGGGACTGAGGGCTACACCTTC. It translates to CASSEYAGTEGYTF.

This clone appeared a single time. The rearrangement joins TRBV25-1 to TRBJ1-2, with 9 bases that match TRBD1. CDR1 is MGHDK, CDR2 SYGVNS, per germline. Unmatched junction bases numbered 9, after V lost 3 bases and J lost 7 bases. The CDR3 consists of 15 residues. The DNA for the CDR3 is TGTGCCAGCAGTGACCCGGGACAGGGTTTGAGTGGCTACACCTTC. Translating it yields CASSDPGQGLSGYTF.

The CDR3 nucleotides are TGTGCCAGCAGCGGGACTAGCGGACCGTACGAGCAGTACTTC. It encodes CASSGTSGPYEQYF. This rearrangement joins TRBV25-1 to TRBJ2-7; 11 bases are shared with TRBD2. V lost 6 bases to trimming and J lost 4 bases; unmatched junction nucleotides: 5. CDR1 is MGHDK and CDR2 is SYGVNS in the germline V gene. The CDR3 spans 14 residues.

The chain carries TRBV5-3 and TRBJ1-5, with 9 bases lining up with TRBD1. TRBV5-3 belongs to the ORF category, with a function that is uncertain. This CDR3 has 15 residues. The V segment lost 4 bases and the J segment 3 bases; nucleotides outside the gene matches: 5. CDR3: CARSKDRGDNQPQHF. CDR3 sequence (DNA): TGTGCCAGAAGCAAAGACAGGGGGGACAATCAGCCCCAGCATTTT.

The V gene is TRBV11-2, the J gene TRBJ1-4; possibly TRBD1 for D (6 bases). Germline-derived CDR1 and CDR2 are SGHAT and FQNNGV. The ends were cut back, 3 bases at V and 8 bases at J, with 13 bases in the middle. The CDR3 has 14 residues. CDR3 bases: TGTGCCAGCAGCTTTGGGGGGGCGGGAGAAAAACTGTTTTTT. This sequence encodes CASSFGGAGEKLFF.

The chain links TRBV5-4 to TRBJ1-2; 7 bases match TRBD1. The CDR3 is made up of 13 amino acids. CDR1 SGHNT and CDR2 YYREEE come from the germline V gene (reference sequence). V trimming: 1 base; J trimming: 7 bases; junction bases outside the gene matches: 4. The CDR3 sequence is CASSLRQGIGYTF. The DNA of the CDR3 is TGTGCCAGCAGCTTGCGACAGGGTATTGGCTACACCTTC.

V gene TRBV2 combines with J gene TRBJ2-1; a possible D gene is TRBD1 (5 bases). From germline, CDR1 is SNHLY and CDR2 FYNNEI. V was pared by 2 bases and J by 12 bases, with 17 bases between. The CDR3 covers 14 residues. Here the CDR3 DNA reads TGTGCCAGCAGTGAAAATATCGGCAGGGCACGGCAGTTCTTC. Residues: CASSENIGRARQFF. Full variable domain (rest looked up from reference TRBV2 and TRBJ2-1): EPEVTQTPSHQVTQMGQEVILRCVPISNHLYFYWYRQILGQKVEFLVSFYNNEISEKSEIFDDQFSVERPDGSNFTLKIRSTKLEDSAMYFCASSENIGRARQFFGPGTRLTVL.

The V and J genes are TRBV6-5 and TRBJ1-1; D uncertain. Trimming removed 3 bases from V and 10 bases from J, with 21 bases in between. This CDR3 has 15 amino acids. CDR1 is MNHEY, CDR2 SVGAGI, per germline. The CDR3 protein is CASSYRAAPTLGAFF. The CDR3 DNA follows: TGTGCCAGCAGTTATAGGGCGGCCCCAACACTGGGAGCTTTCTTT.

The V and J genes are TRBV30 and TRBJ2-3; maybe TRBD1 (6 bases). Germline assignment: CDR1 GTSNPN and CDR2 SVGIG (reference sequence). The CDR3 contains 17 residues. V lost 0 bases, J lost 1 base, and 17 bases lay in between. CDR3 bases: TGTGCCTGGAGTGTTGGGGGCAGACGGCGTGGCACAGATACGCAGTATTTT. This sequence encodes CAWSVGGRRRGTDTQYF.

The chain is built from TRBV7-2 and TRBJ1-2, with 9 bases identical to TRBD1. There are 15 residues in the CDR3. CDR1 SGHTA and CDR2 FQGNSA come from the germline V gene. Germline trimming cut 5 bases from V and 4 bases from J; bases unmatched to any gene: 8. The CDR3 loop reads CASSLRDRDGYGYTF. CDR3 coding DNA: TGTGCCAGCAGCCTGCGGGACAGGGACGGCTATGGCTACACCTTC.

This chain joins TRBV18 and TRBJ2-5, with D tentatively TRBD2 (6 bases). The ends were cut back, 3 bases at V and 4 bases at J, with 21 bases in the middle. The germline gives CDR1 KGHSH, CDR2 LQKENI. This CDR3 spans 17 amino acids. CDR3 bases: TGTGCCAGCTCACCGGGGACGACTAGTGGGAGCTCAGAGACCCAGTACTTC. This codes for CASSPGTTSGSSETQYF.

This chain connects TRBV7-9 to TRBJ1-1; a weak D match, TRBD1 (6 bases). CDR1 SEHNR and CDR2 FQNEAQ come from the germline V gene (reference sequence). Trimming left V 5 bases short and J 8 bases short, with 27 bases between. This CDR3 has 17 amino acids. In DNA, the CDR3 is TGTGCCAGCAGCCGGATCCCTCGGGGGCGAGCTATCAACGAAGCTTTCTTT. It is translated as CASSRIPRGRAINEAFF.

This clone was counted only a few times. The CDR3 protein is CASSRRREKLFF. CDR3 sequence (DNA): TGTGCCAGCAGCCGGAGGAGGGAAAAACTGTTTTTT. The V and J genes are TRBV12-3 or TRBV12-4 and TRBJ1-4; the D is unclear. This CDR3 spans 12 amino acids. V lost 6 bases, J lost 8 bases, and 10 bases lay in between.

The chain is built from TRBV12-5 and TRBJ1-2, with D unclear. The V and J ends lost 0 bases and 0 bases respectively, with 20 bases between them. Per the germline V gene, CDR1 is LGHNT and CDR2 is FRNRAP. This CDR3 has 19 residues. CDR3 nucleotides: TGTGCTAGTGGTTTGGTTAATTTTGGGAAGGCCTCAGCTAACTATGGCTACACCTTC. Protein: CASGLVNFGKASANYGYTF.

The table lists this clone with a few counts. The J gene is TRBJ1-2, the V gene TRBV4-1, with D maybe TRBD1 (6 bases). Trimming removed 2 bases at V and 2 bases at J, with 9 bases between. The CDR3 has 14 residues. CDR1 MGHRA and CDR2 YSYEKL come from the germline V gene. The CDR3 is CASSQRGQNYGYTF. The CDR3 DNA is TGCGCCAGCAGCCAACGCGGACAGAACTATGGCTACACCTTC.

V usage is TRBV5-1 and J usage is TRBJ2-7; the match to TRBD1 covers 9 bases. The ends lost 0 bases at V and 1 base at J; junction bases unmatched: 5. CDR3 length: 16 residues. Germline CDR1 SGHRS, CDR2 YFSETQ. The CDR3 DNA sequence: TGCGCCAGCAGCTTGGTTTGGACAGGGGTATCCTACGAGCAGTACTTC. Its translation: CASSLVWTGVSYEQYF.

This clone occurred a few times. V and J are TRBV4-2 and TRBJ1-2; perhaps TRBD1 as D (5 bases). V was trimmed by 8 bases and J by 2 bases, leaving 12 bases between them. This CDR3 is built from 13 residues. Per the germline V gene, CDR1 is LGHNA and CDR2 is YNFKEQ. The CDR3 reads CASLQGPNYGYTF. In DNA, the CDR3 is TGTGCCAGCCTCCAGGGACCCAACTATGGCTACACCTTC.

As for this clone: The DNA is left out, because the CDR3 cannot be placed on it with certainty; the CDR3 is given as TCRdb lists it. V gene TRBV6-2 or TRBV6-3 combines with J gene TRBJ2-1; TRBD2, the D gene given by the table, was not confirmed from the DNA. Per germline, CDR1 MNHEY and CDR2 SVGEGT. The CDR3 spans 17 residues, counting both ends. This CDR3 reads CASSTSVGTSIYNEQFF.